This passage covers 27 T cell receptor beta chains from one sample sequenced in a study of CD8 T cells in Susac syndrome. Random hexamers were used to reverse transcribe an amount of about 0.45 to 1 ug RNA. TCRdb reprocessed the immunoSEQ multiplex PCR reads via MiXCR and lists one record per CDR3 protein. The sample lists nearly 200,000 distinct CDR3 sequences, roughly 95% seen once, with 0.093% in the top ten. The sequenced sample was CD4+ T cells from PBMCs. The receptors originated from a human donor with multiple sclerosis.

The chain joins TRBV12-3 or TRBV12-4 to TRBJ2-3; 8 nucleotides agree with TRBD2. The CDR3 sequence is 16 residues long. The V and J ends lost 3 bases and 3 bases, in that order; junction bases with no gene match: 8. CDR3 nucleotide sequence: TGTGCCAGCAGTTTGGACGGCGGGGGGCCAACAGATACGCAGTATTTT. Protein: CASSLDGGGPTDTQYF.

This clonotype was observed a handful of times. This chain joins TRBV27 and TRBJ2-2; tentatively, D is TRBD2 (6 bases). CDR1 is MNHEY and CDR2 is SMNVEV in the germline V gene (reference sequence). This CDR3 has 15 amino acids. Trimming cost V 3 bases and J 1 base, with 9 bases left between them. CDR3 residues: CASSLAGRNTGELFF. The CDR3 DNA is TGTGCCAGCAGTTTGGCGGGGCGGAACACCGGGGAGCTGTTTTTT.

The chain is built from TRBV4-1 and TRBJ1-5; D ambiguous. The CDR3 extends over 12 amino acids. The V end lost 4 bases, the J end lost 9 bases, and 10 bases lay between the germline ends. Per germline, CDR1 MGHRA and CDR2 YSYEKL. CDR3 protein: CASSPLGGPQHF. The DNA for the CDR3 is TGCGCCAGCAGCCCCCTCGGCGGGCCCCAGCATTTT.

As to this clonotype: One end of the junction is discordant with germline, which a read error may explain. The CDR3, as DNA: TGTGCTAGCAGCTTAGCGGTTGGGGGGACGCAGTATTTT. Its protein product is CASSLAVGGTQYF. This chain connects TRBV7-7 to TRBJ2-3, with D possibly TRBD2 on 6 matching bases. CDR3 length: 13 residues. The germline gives CDR1 SSHAT, CDR2 FNYEAQ (reference sequence).

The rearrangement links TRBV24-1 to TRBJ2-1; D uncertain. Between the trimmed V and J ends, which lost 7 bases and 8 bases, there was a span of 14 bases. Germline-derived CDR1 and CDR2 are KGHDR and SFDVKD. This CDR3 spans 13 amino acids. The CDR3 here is CATSSTIVYEQFF. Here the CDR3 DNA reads TGTGCCACCAGCTCTACTATCGTTTATGAGCAGTTCTTC.

The CDR3 spells CASSFGGRSGDEQFF. CDR3 nucleotides: TGTGCCAGCAGCTTCGGCGGGAGAAGTGGAGATGAGCAGTTCTTC. The chain uses TRBV9 and TRBJ2-1; 7 positions agree with TRBD2. CDR3 length: 15 amino acids. V lost 4 bases, J lost 8 bases, and 12 bases stayed unmatched. CDR1 is SGDLS, CDR2 YYNGEE, per germline.

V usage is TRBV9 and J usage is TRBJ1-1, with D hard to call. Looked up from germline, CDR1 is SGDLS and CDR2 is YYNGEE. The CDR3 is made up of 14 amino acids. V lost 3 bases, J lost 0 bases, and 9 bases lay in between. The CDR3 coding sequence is TGTGCCAGCAGCGCGGCCGCCCTGAACACTGAAGCTTTCTTT. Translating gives CASSAAALNTEAFF. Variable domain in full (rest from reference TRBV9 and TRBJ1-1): DSGVTQTPKHLITATGQRVTLRCSPRSGDLSVYWYQQSLDQGLQFLIQYYNGEERAKGNILERFSAQQFPDLHSELNLSSLELGDSALYFCASSAAALNTEAFFGQGTRLTVV.

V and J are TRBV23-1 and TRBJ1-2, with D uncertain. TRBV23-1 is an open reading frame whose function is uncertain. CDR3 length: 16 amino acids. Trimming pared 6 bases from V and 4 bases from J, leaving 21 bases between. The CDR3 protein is CASSPEGGSSGYGYTF. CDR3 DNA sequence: TGCGCCAGCAGCCCAGAAGGTGGGTCCTCCGGCTATGGCTACACCTTC.

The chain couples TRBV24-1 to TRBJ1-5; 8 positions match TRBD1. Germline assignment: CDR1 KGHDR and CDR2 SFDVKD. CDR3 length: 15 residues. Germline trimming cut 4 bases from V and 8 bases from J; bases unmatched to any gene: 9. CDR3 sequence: CATSDPGQGGEPQHF. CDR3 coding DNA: TGTGCCACCAGTGACCCAGGACAGGGAGGGGAGCCCCAGCATTTT.

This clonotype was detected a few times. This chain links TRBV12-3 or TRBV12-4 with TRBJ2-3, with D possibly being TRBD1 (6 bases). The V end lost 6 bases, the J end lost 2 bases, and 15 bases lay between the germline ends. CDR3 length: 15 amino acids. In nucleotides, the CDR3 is TGTGCCAGCAGAGGGGCCGGACAGCACACAGATACGCAGTATTTT. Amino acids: CASRGAGQHTDTQYF.

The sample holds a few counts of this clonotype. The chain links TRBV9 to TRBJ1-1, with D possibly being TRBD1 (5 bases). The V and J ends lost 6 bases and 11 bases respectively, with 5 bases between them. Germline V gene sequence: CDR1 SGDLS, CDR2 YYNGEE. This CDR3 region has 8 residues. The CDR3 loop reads CASKGAFF. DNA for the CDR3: TGTGCCAGCAAGGGGGCTTTCTTT.

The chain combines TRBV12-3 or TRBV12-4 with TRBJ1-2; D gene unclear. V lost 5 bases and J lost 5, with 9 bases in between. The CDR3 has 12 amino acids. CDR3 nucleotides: TGTGCCAGCAGTCGGACCTTTTATGGCTACACCTTC. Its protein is CASSRTFYGYTF.

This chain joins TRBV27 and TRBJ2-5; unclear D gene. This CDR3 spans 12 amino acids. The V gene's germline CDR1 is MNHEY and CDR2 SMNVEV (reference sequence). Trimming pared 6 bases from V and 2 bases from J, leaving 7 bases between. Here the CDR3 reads CASSTRQETQYF. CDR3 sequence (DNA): TGTGCCAGCAGCACTCGACAAGAGACCCAGTACTTC.

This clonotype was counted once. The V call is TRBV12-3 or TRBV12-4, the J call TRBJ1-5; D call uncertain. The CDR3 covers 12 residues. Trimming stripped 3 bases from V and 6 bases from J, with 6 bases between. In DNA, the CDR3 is TGTGCCAGCAGTTTTGGTCGTCAGCCCCAGCATTTT. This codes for CASSFGRQPQHF.

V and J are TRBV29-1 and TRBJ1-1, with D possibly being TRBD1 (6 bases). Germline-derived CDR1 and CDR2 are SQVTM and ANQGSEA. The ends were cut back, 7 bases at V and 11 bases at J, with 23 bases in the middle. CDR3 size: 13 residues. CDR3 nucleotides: TGCAGCGCCCTCTGGGGGGCGGACCGCAGGGCTTTCTTT. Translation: CSALWGADRRAFF.

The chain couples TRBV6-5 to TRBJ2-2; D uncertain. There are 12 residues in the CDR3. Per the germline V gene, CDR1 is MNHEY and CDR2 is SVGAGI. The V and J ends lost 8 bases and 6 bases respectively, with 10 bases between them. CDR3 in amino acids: CASQTVSGELFF. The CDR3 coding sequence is TGTGCCAGCCAAACCGTGTCCGGGGAGCTGTTTTTT.

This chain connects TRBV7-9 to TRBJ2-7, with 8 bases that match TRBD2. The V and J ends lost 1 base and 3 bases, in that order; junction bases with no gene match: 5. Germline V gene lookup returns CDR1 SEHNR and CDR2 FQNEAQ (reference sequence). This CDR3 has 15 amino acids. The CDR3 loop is CASSLGAGAGYEQYF. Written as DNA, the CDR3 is TGTGCCAGCAGCTTAGGAGCGGGAGCAGGCTACGAGCAGTACTTC.

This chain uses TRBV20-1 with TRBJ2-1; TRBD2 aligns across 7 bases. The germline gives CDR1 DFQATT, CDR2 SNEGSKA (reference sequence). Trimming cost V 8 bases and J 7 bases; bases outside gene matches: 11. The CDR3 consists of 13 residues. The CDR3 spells CSLAAAGGNEQFF. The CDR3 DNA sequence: TGCAGTCTAGCGGCCGCGGGTGGTAATGAGCAGTTCTTC.

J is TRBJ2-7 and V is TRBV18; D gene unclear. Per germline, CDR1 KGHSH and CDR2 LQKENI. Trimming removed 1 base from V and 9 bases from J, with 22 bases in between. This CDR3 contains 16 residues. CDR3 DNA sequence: TGTGCCAGCTCACCACTGGCGGCCAACCCGTCAAAAAGGCAGTACTTC. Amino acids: CASSPLAANPSKRQYF. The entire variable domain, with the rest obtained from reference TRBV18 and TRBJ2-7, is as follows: NAGVMQNPRHLVRRRGQEARLRCSPMKGHSHVYWYRQLPEEGLKFMVYLQKENIIDESGMPKERFSAEFPKEGPSILRIQQVVRGDSAAYFCASSPLAANPSKRQYFGPGTRLTVT.

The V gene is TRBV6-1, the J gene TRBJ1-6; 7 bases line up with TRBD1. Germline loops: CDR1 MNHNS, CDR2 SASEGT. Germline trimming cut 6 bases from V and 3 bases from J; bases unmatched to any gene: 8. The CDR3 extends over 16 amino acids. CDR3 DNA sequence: TGTGCCAGCAGCCGCGCCTGGGACAGCTATAATTCACCCCTCCACTTT. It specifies CASSRAWDSYNSPLHF.

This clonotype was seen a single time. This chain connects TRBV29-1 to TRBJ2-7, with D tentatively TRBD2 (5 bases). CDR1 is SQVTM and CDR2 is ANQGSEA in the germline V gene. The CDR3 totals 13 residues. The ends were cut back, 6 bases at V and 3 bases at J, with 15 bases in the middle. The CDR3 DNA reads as TGCAGCGTCACTGGGCTACTAGACTACGAGCAGTACTTC. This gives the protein CSVTGLLDYEQYF.

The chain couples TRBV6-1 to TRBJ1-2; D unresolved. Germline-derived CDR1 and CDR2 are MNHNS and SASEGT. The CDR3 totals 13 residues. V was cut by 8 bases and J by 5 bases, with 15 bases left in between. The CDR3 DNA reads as TGTGCCAGCCTCCCACCGACTCGGTATGGCTACACCTTC. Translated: CASLPPTRYGYTF.

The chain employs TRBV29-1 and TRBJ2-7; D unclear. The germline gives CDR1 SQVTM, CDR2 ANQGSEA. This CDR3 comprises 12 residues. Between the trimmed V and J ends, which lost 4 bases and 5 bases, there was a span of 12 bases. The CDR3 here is CSVGWGGNEQYF. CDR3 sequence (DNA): TGCAGCGTTGGATGGGGTGGGAACGAGCAGTACTTC.

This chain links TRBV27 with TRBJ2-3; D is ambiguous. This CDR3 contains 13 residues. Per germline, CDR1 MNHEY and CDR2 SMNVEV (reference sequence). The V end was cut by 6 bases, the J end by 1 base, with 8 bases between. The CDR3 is CASRPWGTDTQYF. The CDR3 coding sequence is TGTGCCAGCAGGCCCTGGGGCACAGATACGCAGTATTTT.

As DNA, the CDR3 is TGTGCCAGCAGCTCCTGGGACCGGCGGGAAAAACTGTTTTTT. It encodes CASSSWDRREKLFF. This chain connects TRBV3-1 to TRBJ1-4, with D possibly TRBD1 on 5 matching bases. V was shortened by 5 bases and J by 8 bases, with 15 bases between the two germline ends. The CDR3 sequence is 14 residues long. Germline V gene lookup returns CDR1 LGHDT and CDR2 YNNKEL (reference sequence).

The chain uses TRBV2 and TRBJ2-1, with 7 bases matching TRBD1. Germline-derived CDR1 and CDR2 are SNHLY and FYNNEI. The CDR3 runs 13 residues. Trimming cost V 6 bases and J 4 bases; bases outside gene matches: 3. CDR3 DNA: TGTGCCAGCAGGGGACAGCGGTACAATGAGCAGTTCTTC. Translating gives CASRGQRYNEQFF.

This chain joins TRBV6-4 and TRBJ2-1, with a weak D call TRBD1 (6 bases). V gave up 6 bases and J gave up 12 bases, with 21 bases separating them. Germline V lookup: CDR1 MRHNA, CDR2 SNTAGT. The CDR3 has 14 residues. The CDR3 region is CASSAGTPYWAQFF. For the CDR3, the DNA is TGTGCCAGCAGCGCCGGGACACCATACTGGGCGCAGTTCTTC.